This T cell receptor beta chain appears in the sequencing data of a study of immune heterogeneity within non-small cell lung tumors. Overall study results and limits: Identical dominant CDR3 beta clonotypes recurred across a patient's tumor sites, together with site-unique high-frequency clones.

Bulk tumor gDNA, about 640 ng per sample, served as the TCR template. From each primary tumor, several far-apart biopsies were obtained during surgery. Curative surgical treatment was performed in patients who had newly diagnosed, untreated non-small cell lung cancer. A total of some 14 patients with newly diagnosed non-small cell lung cancer, all of whom were undergoing surgery with curative intent, made up the donors. Regarding this clonotype: The antigen remains undetermined. One junction end disagrees with the germline gene, perhaps due to a read error.

Multiplex PCR amplified the TCR beta CDR3 region. Its first round ran for 9 to 11 cycles with 32 V and 13 J primers. TCRdb re-derived calls from the multiplex PCR reads in MiXCR, one entry per CDR3 protein. This repertoire shows some 15,000 distinct CDR3 sequences, around 30% found once; its top ten account for roughly 15%. The CDR3 loop spans 15 amino acids. Germline values: CDR1 DFQATT, CDR2 SNEGSKA (reference sequence). Sequenced input: lung tumor tissue. The chain has TRBV20-1 and TRBJ2-5; TRBD2 matches 13 bases. This clonotype originated in a woman between 45 and 65 years old with non-small cell lung cancer. In nucleotides, the CDR3 is TGCAGTGCTAGAGGGACTAGCGGGAGAACCCGGACCAAGTACTTC. It specifies CSARGTSGRTRTKYF.